This T cell receptor beta chain is drawn from a study of PD-L1 blockade in urothelial cancer. About the research overall: Patients commenced atezolizumab around 2014, and it was given at 1,200 mg intravenously every 3 weeks. Blood analysis took place 3 weeks (second dose) and 6 weeks after treatment start.

The time point is: peripheral blood 6 weeks after treatment start. Produced via immunoSEQ multiplex PCR; TCRdb's table is partial and in-frame only. The sample contains around 41,000 clones, 80% to 90% of which appear only once. The V gene end was trimmed by 3 bases and the J gene end by 2 bases; junction bases not matched to a gene: 7. CDR3 size: 16 residues. Per germline, CDR1 SGDLS and CDR2 YYNGEE. This clonotype was sampled from a man aged 55 to 69 with urothelial cancer. The material sequenced was PBMCs, taken around atezolizumab (anti-PD-L1) treatment. This chain connects TRBV9 to TRBJ2-3; TRBD2 aligns across 9 bases. This chain's CDR3 is CASSDASGAYTDTQYF. Written as DNA, the CDR3 is TGTGCCAGCAGCGACGCTAGCGGGGCCTACACAGATACGCAGTATTTT.